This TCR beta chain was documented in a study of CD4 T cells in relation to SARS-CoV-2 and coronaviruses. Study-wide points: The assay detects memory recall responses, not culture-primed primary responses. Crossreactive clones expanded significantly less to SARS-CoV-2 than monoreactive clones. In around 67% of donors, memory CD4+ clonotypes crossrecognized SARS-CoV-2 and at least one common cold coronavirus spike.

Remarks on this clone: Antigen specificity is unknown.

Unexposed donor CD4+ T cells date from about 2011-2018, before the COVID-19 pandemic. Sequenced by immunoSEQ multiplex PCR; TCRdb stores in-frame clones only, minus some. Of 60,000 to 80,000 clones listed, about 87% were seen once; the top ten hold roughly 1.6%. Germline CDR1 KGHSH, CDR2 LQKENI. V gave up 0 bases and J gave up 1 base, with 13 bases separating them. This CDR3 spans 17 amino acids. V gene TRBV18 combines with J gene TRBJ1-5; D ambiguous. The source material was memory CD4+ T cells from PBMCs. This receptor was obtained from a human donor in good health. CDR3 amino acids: CASSPPGGRESNQPQHF. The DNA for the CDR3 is TGTGCCAGCTCACCACCAGGAGGGCGAGAGAGCAATCAGCCCCAGCATTTT.